This TCR beta chain was captured by sequencing in a study of Graves' ophthalmopathy and Graves' hyperthyroidism. CDR3 length equals 18 residues. V dropped 7 bases and J dropped 1; count of bases not matched to a gene: 11. Germline CDR1 reads SNHLY; CDR2 reads FYNNEI. This clonotype came up many times. The sequenced template was RNA, covering the TCR beta CDR3 region. HTBI-primed RT-PCR formed the first round, and a multiplex PCR formed the second. One entry per CDR3 protein, called by TCRdb with MiXCR from the multiplex PCR reads. Among fewer than 350,000 distinct CDR3 sequences listed, about a sixth were seen once.

The sequencing sample was made of peripheral blood. The clonotype comes from an adult man with Graves' ophthalmopathy. This chain uses TRBV2 with TRBJ2-3; 13 nucleotides match TRBD2. CDR3 protein: CASTSLAGGTSRTDTQYF. The CDR3 region has the DNA TGTGCCAGCACTTCACTAGCGGGAGGGACTTCGCGCACAGATACGCAGTATTTT.